Below, 11 T cell receptor beta chains from the same sample are listed, as sequenced in a study of regulatory T cells in long-lasting Graves disease. The time point: newly diagnosed GD, antithyroid drugs for less than 3 months. With RNA extracted from PBMCs as input, the TCR library was made. Combining iRepertoire HTBI primers with Arm-PCR of CDR3 regions, the authors built TCR beta libraries. MiXCR, applied by TCRdb to the multiplex PCR reads, yields one record per CDR3 protein. The table lists 560,000 or so distinct CDR3 sequences, 15% to 20% of them singletons. The same sample was also studied in work on T cells in Graves' hyperthyroidism and ophthalmopathy.

This material consisted of peripheral blood mononuclear cells (PBMCs), taken at new diagnosis, from a patient treated with antithyroid drugs. These receptors were taken from a man between 18 and 29 years old with Graves disease.

This clonotype was detected many times. The J gene is TRBJ2-1, the V gene TRBV5-1, with 7 nucleotides matching TRBD2. This CDR3 region has 14 residues. After removal of 5 bases from V and 7 bases from J, the junction contained 9 bases not matched to a gene. Germline CDR1 is SGHRS and CDR2 is YFSETQ. The CDR3 region is CASSRRGSDNEQFF. The CDR3 DNA reads TGCGCCAGCAGTAGGCGCGGGAGTGATAATGAGCAGTTCTTC.

Notes on this clonotype: A much larger clone lies one base from this, so it may be a read error. The rearrangement joins TRBV28 to TRBJ2-7; D possibly corresponds to TRBD2 (5 bases). The CDR3 covers 17 residues. CDR1 and CDR2 from the germline V gene are MDHEN and SYDVKM. V dropped 2 bases and J dropped 7 bases, with 24 bases sitting between them. CDR3 protein: CASSLIGFADSYNEQYF. CDR3 sequence (DNA): TGTGCCAGCAGTTTAATCGGTTTCGCGGACTCCTACAATGAGCAGTACTTC.

This clonotype showed up many times. The J gene is TRBJ1-2, the V gene TRBV28; 7 bases match TRBD1. CDR1 is MDHEN and CDR2 is SYDVKM in the germline V gene. This CDR3 is 15 amino acids long. V lost 5 bases to trimming and J lost 4 bases; unmatched junction nucleotides: 10. The CDR3 DNA reads as TGTGCCAGCAGTGGTAACAGGGGTAGAGTCTATGGCTACACCTTC. Translating it yields CASSGNRGRVYGYTF.

This clonotype was detected a few times. The CDR3 here is CASSPTIPTDPYEQYF. Written as DNA, the CDR3 is TGTGCCAGCAGCCCCACAATCCCGACAGATCCCTACGAGCAGTACTTC. This chain uses TRBV5-6 with TRBJ2-7, with a possible D match to TRBD1 (5 bases). Germline V gene sequence: CDR1 SGHDT, CDR2 YYEEEE. CDR3 length: 16 residues. The germline V and J ends were trimmed by 4 bases and 2 bases, with 19 bases remaining between them.

The table lists this clonotype with a few counts. J is TRBJ1-5 and V is TRBV7-2; the D gene is possibly TRBD1 (5 bases). The V and J ends lost 1 base and 9 bases respectively, with 10 bases between them. Germline V gene data show CDR1 as SGHTA and CDR2 as FQGNSA. The CDR3 covers 13 residues. CDR3 sequence: CASSLDGTRPQHF. The CDR3 DNA sequence: TGTGCCAGCAGCTTAGACGGGACGAGGCCCCAGCATTTT.

The chain combines TRBV4-2 with TRBJ1-5; perhaps TRBD1 as D (5 bases). Per the germline V gene, CDR1 is LGHNA and CDR2 is YNFKEQ. This CDR3 has 15 amino acids. V was pared by 0 bases and J by 3 bases, with 9 bases between. CDR3 DNA: TGTGCCAGCAGCCAAGAGGGGGTTGACAATCAGCCCCAGCATTTT. Protein product: CASSQEGVDNQPQHF.

This clonotype was picked up many times. The gene calls are TRBV20-1 and TRBJ1-2; TRBD1 matches at 7 bases. The germline V gene encodes CDR1 DFQATT and CDR2 SNEGSKA (reference sequence). After removal of 1 base from V and 4 bases from J, the junction contained 9 bases not matched to a gene. CDR3 length: 15 residues. As DNA, the CDR3 is TGCAGTGCTAGAGCTAAGGGACAGCCCTTCTATGGCTACACCTTC. Amino acid sequence: CSARAKGQPFYGYTF.

This clonotype appeared many times. The chain links TRBV5-1 to TRBJ2-1; 7 bases line up with TRBD1. The germline V gene encodes CDR1 SGHRS and CDR2 YFSETQ. J was trimmed by 5 bases and V by 0 bases; bases with no gene match: 5. The CDR3 sequence is 15 residues long. CDR3 sequence reads: CASSLGQGNHNEQFF. The CDR3 DNA follows: TGCGCCAGCAGCTTGGGACAGGGCAACCACAATGAGCAGTTCTTC.

This clonotype was recorded at least ten times. J is TRBJ2-7 and V is TRBV28; 8 bases fit TRBD1. Per the germline V gene, CDR1 is MDHEN and CDR2 is SYDVKM. CDR3 length equals 13 residues. Trimming took 3 bases from V and 7 from J; bases not matched to a gene: 5. CDR3 residues: CASSLTGAREQYF. In DNA form, the CDR3 reads TGTGCCAGCAGTTTGACAGGGGCGCGGGAGCAGTACTTC.

This clonotype showed up just a few times. The V gene is TRBV6-5, the J gene TRBJ2-3, with a possible D match to TRBD2 (6 bases). The CDR3 loop spans 15 amino acids. The V gene lost 4 bases and the J gene lost 7 bases, with 18 bases spanning the gap. From germline, CDR1 is MNHEY and CDR2 SVGAGI. CDR3 amino acids: CASSSSVLESNTQYF. The CDR3 nucleotides are TGTGCCAGCAGTTCTAGCGTTTTGGAATCGAATACGCAGTATTTT.

The gene calls are TRBV20-1 and TRBJ1-1, with a tentative D call TRBD1 (6 bases). CDR3 length: 14 residues. Trimming shortened V by 6 bases and J by 5 bases, and 19 bases separated the two germline ends. Germline CDR1 reads DFQATT; CDR2 reads SNEGSKA (reference sequence). This CDR3 is CSAFGGGAETEAFF. In nucleotides, the CDR3 is TGCAGTGCCTTTGGGGGGGGCGCGGAGACTGAAGCTTTCTTT.